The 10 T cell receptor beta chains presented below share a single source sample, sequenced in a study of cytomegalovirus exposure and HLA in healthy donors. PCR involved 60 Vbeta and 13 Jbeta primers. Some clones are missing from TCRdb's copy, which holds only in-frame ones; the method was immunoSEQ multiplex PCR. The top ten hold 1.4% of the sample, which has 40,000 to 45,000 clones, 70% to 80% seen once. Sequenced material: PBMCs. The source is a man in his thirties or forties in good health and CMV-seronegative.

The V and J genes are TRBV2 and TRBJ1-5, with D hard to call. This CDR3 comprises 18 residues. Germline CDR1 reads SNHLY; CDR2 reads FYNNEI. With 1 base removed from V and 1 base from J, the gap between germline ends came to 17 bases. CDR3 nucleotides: TGTGCCAGCAGTGAAGGTTTGAAGGGAGGAAGGAGCAATCAGCCCCAGCATTTT. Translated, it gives CASSEGLKGGRSNQPQHF.

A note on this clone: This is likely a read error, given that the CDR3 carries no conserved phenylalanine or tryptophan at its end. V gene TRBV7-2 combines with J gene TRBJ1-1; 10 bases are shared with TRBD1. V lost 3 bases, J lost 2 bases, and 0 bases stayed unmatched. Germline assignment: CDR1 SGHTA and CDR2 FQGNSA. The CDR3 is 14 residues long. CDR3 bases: TGTGCCAGCAGCTTGACAGGGGGCAACACTGAAGCTTTCCTT. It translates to CASSLTGGNTEAFL.

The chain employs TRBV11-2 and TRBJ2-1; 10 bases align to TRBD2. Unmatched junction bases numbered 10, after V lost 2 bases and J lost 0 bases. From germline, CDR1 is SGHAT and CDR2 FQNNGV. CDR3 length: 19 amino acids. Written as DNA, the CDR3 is TGTGCCAGCAGCTTATCACTAGCGGGGCTCCCTAGCTCCTACAATGAGCAGTTCTTC. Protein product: CASSLSLAGLPSSYNEQFF. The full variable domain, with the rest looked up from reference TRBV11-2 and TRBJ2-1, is EAGVAQSPRYKIIEKRQSVAFWCNPISGHATLYWYQQILGQGPKLLIQFQNNGVVDDSQLPKDRFSAERLKGVDSTLKIQPAKLEDSAVYLCASSLSLAGLPSSYNEQFFGPGTRLTVL.

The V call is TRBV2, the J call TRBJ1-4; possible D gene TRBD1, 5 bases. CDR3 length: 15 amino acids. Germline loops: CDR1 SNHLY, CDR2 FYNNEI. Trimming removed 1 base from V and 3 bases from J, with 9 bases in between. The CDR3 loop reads CASSEVRVPNEKLFF. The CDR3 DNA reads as TGTGCCAGCAGTGAAGTCAGGGTTCCTAATGAAAAACTGTTTTTT.

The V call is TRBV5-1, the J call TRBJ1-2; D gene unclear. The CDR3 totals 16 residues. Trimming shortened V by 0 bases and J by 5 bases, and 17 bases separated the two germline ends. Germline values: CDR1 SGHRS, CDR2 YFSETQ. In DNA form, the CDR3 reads TGCGCCAGCAGCTTGGGGGCGGGCAGGAGTCTTTATGGCTACACCTTC. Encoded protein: CASSLGAGRSLYGYTF.

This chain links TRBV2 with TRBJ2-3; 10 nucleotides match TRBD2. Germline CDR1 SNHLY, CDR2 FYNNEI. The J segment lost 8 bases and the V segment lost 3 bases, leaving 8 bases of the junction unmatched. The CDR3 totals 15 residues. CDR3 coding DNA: TGTGCCAGCAGTGATTCTAGCGGGAGTTCGGCTACGCAGTATTTT. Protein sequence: CASSDSSGSSATQYF.

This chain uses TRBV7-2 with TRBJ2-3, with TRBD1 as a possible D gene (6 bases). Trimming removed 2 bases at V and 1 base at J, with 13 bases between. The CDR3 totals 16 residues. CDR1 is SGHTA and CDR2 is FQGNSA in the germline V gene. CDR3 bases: TGTGCCAGCAGCTTATTCAGGGGCCAGGGCACAGATACGCAGTATTTT. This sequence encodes CASSLFRGQGTDTQYF.

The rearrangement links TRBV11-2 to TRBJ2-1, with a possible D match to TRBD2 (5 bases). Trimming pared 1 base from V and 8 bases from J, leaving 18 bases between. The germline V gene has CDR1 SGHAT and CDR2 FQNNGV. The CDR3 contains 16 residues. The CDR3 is CASSLVYREVNDEQFF. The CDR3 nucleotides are TGTGCCAGCAGCTTAGTTTACCGGGAAGTCAACGATGAGCAGTTCTTC.

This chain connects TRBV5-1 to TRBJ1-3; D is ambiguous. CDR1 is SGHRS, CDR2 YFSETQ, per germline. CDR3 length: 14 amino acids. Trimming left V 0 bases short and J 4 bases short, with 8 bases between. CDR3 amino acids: CASSLVGYGNTIYF. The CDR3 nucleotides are TGCGCCAGCAGCTTGGTGGGCTACGGAAACACCATATATTTT. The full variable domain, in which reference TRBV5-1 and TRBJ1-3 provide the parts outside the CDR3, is KAGVTQTPRYLIKTRGQQVTLSCSPISGHRSVSWYQQTPGQGLQFLFEYFSETQRNKGNFPGRFSGRQFSNSRSEMNVSTLELGDSALYLCASSLVGYGNTIYFGEGSWLTVV.

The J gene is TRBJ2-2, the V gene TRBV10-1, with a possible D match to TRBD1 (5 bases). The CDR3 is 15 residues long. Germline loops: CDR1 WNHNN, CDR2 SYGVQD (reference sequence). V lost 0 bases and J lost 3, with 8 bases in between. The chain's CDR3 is CASSESGLDTGELFF. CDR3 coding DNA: TGCGCCAGCAGTGAGTCGGGGCTGGACACCGGGGAGCTGTTTTTT.